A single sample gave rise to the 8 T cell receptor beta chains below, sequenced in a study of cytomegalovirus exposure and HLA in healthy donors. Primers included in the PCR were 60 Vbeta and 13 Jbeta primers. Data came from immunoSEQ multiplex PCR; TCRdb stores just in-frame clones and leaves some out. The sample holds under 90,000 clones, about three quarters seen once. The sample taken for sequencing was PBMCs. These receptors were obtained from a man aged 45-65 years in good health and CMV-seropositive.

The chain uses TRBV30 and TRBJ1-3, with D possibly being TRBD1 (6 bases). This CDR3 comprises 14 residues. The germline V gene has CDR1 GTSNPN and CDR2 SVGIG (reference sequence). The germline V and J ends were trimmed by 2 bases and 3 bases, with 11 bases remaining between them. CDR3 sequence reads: CAWSTGGLGNTIYF. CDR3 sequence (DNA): TGTGCCTGGAGTACCGGGGGGCTTGGAAACACCATATATTTT.

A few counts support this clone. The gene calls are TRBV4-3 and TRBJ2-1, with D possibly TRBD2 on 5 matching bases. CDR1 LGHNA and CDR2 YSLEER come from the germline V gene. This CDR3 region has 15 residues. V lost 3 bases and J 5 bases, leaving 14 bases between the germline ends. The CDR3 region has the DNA TGCGCCAGCAGCCATGATTCAGCGGATGACAATGAGCAGTTCTTC. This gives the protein CASSHDSADDNEQFF.

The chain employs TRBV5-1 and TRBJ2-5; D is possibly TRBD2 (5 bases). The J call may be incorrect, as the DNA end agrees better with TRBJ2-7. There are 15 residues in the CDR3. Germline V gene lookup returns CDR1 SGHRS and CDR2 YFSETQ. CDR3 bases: TGCGCCAGCAGCTTGGGACTACCTCGCTCCTACGAGCAGTACTTC. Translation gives CASSLGLPRSYEQYF.

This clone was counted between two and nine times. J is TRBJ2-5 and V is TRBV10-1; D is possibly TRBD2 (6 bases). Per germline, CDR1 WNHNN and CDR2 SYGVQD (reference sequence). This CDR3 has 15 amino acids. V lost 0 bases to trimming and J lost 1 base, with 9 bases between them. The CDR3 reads CASSESSGGQETQYF. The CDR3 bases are TGCGCCAGCAGTGAGTCTAGCGGAGGCCAAGAGACCCAGTACTTC.

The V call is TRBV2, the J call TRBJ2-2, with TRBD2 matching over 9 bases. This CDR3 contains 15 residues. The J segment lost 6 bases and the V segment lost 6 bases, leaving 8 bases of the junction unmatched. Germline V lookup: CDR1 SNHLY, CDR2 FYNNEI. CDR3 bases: TGTGCCAGCAGGGGCCAGCGGGAGGAGTCCGGGGAGCTGTTTTTT. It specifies CASRGQREESGELFF.

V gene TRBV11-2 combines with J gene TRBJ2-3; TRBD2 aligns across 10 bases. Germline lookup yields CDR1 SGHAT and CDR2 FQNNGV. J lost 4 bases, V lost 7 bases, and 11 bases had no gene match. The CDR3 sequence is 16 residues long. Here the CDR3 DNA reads TGTGCCAGCACCCCCGGGCTAGCGGGAGTCGCAGATACGCAGTATTTT. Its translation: CASTPGLAGVADTQYF.

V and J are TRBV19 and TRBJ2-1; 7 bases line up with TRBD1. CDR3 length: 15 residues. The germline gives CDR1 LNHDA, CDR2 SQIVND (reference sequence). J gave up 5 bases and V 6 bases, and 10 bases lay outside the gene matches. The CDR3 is CASSQNRGLNNEQFF. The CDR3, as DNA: TGTGCCAGTAGCCAGAACAGGGGCCTAAACAATGAGCAGTTCTTC. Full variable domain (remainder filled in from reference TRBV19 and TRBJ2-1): DGGITQSPKYLFRKEGQNVTLSCEQNLNHDAMYWYRQDPGQGLRLIYYSQIVNDFQKGDIAEGYSVSREKKESFPLTVTSAQKNPTAFYLCASSQNRGLNNEQFFGPGTRLTVL.

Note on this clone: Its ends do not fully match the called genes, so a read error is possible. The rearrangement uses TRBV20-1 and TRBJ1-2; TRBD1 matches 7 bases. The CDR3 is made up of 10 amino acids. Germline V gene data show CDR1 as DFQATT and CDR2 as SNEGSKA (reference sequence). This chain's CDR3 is CSALRDRALF. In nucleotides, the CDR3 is TGCAGTGCTCTCCGTGACAGGGCCCTCTTC.